This T cell receptor (beta chain) was identified during a study of blood T cell repertoires in COVID-19. At the level of the study: From the United States, Italy and Spain came samples of acute and convalescent COVID-19. Sample material is recorded as cDNA or gDNA derived from T cells, B-cell-depleted T cells, or PBMCs.

Germline V gene sequence: CDR1 SGHTA, CDR2 FQGNSA. The CDR3 extends over 14 amino acids. Trimming removed 3 bases at V and 3 bases at J, with 12 bases between. Source study methods: The authors estimated nucleated cell counts from reference gene primer amplification. TCRdb's copy holds only in-frame clones and misses some; the assay was immunoSEQ multiplex PCR. Clonal size and the V and J genes are those of that table, whereas D and trimming came from the DNA. The sample records about 140,000 clones, 75% to 85% being singletons. The chain joins TRBV7-2 to TRBJ2-7; no firm D call. Source material: peripheral blood. This receptor was taken from a man between 65 and 85 years old who had recovered from COVID-19. CDR3 protein: CASSFYQIHYEQYF. CDR3 DNA: TGTGCCAGCAGCTTCTACCAAATCCACTACGAGCAGTACTTC.